Listed here is a single T cell receptor beta chain. Its antigen is currently unknown. The CDR3 spans 13 residues. Germline assignment: CDR1 SGHTA and CDR2 FQGNSA. V lost 5 bases to trimming and J lost 6 bases, with 13 bases between them. The data belong to a study of identifying expanded T cells in peripheral blood. Sequenced by immunoSEQ multiplex PCR; TCRdb stores in-frame clones only, minus some. The sample yields approximately 90,000 clones, 80% to 90% seen once. Healthy donors had no documented immune events, such as infections, while sampled. Notes on the study in general: Clone count variance between roughly 2-week samples rose with total template count.

The chain carries TRBV7-2 and TRBJ1-2; perhaps TRBD1 as D (5 bases). The sequence was obtained from a person aged 18 to 75 in good health. The source material was blood. The CDR3 DNA is TGTGCCAGCAGCCCCGGGCCGGGACATGGCTACACCTTC. The encoded protein is CASSPGPGHGYTF. The whole variable domain, filled in from reference TRBV7-2 and TRBJ1-2, reads GAGVSQSPSNKVTEKGKDVELRCDPISGHTALYWYRQSLGQGLEFLIYFQGNSAPDKSGLPSDRFSAERTGGSVSTLTIQRTQQEDSAVYLCASSPGPGHGYTFGSGTRLTVV.